Shown below are 4 T cell receptor beta chains from a single sample sequenced in a study of shared T cell receptors in the human thymus. The data were produced by immunoSEQ multiplex PCR, yet TCRdb's version contains in-frame clones alone and is incomplete. The table has 550,000 to 800,000 clones, approximately 85% seen once. Separately, the same data were catalogued under a study of human thymus T cells.

The material sequenced was thymocytes. The receptors stem from a girl under three years old with a congenital heart defect.

The rearrangement links TRBV4-1 to TRBJ2-6; 11 positions match TRBD2. CDR3 size: 21 residues. Germline assignment: CDR1 MGHRA and CDR2 YSYEKL. Trimming removed 4 bases from V and 0 bases from J; junction bases left unmatched: 14. This chain's CDR3 is CASSPLPTSGGDFSGANVLTF. Here the CDR3 DNA reads TGCGCCAGCAGCCCGTTGCCCACTAGCGGGGGCGACTTCTCTGGGGCCAACGTCCTGACTTTC.

The chain joins TRBV4-1 to TRBJ1-5; a weak D match, TRBD1 (5 bases). The CDR3 has 19 amino acids. Germline V gene data show CDR1 as MGHRA and CDR2 as YSYEKL. The V and J ends lost 6 bases and 4 bases respectively, with 28 bases between them. The CDR3 reads CASSQIIPPQGLCNQPQHF. For the CDR3, the DNA is TGCGCCAGCAGTCAGATAATCCCCCCGCAGGGCCTTTGTAATCAGCCCCAGCATTTT.

This rearrangement joins TRBV7-9 to TRBJ1-1; D is perhaps TRBD1 (5 bases). The CDR3 has 15 residues. Trimming stripped 3 bases from V and 2 bases from J, with 13 bases between. CDR1 is SEHNR and CDR2 is FQNEAQ in the germline V gene (reference sequence). The CDR3 nucleotides read TGTGCCAGCAGCTTCCGGGGGAAGCCTAACACTGAAGCTTTCTTT. This gives the protein CASSFRGKPNTEAFF.

The CDR3 protein is CASSTFRGQETQYF. The CDR3 coding sequence is TGTGCCAGCTCAACCTTCAGGGGCCAAGAGACCCAGTACTTC. V usage is TRBV18 and J usage is TRBJ2-5; TRBD1 might be the D (6 bases). Germline V lookup: CDR1 KGHSH, CDR2 LQKENI. The CDR3 totals 14 residues. Trimming shortened V by 5 bases and J by 1 base, and 11 bases separated the two germline ends.